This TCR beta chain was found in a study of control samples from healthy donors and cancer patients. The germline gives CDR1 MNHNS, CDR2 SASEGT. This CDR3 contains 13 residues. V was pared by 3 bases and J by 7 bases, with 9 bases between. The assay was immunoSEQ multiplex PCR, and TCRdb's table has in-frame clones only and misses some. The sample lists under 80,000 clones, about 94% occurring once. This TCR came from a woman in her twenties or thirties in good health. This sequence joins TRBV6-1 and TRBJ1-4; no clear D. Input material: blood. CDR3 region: CASSDPIGEKLFF. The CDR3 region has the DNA TGTGCCAGCAGTGACCCGATTGGTGAAAAACTGTTTTTT.